The 19 T cell receptor beta chains below were found in one sample sequenced in a study of blood T cell repertoires in COVID-19. Profiled with immunoSEQ multiplex PCR; TCRdb holds only in-frame clones, not every one. Of under 95,000 clones in the sample, 85% were seen once. The specimen sequenced was peripheral blood. The source of these receptors is a middle-aged man with COVID-19, enrolled during active disease.

This clone occurred a few times. Here the CDR3 DNA reads TGTGCCAGCAGCCTTCGGGACACTGGAAACACCATATATTTT. It translates to CASSLRDTGNTIYF. The chain links TRBV9 to TRBJ1-3; D might be TRBD1 (6 bases). CDR1 and CDR2 (germline): SGDLS, YYNGEE. V gave up 4 bases and J gave up 2 bases, with 10 bases separating them. This CDR3 spans 14 amino acids.

The chain couples TRBV6-4 to TRBJ2-5; TRBD2 might be the D (6 bases). Germline V gene lookup returns CDR1 MRHNA and CDR2 SNTAGT. The CDR3 extends over 14 amino acids. V lost 5 bases, J lost 5 bases, and 15 bases lay in between. The CDR3 loop is CASSMVAEFETQYF. The CDR3 nucleotides read TGTGCCAGCAGTATGGTAGCGGAATTCGAGACCCAGTACTTC.

The chain carries TRBV5-1 and TRBJ1-2; 10 nucleotides agree with TRBD1. The V gene end was trimmed by 0 bases and the J gene end by 8 bases; junction bases not matched to a gene: 13. The germline CDR1 and CDR2 sequences are SGHRS and YFSETQ. CDR3 length equals 17 residues. The CDR3 nucleotides are TGCGCCAGCAGCTTGGCCCCCCCGGGACAGGGGATGGAAGGCTACACCTTC. It is translated as CASSLAPPGQGMEGYTF.

The gene calls are TRBV28 and TRBJ1-2; no reliable D call. The germline gives CDR1 MDHEN, CDR2 SYDVKM. V lost 7 bases and J 4 bases, leaving 10 bases between the germline ends. The CDR3 loop spans 12 amino acids. DNA of the CDR3: TGTGCCAGCAACACCGCCCCCTATGGCTACACCTTC. Its protein product is CASNTAPYGYTF.

CDR3: CASSLKAVGEKLFF. For the CDR3, the DNA is TGTGCCAGCAGCTTAAAAGCGGTGGGTGAAAAACTGTTTTTT. This chain uses TRBV7-9 with TRBJ1-4, with D uncertain. With 2 bases removed from V and 7 bases from J, the gap between germline ends came to 11 bases. The length of the CDR3 is 14 residues. Germline loops: CDR1 SEHNR, CDR2 FQNEAQ (reference sequence).

This clone was observed a handful of times. The genes are TRBV28 and TRBJ2-2; 10 nucleotides line up with TRBD2. Germline assignment: CDR1 MDHEN and CDR2 SYDVKM. The J segment lost 2 bases and the V segment lost 3 bases, leaving 3 bases of the junction unmatched. The CDR3 has 16 amino acids. This chain's CDR3 is CASSLASGRNTGELFF. The CDR3 DNA reads as TGTGCCAGCAGTTTGGCTAGCGGGAGAAACACCGGGGAGCTGTTTTTT.

This rearrangement joins TRBV19 to TRBJ2-2; D not resolved. Deletions cut 9 bases from V and 4 bases from J, with 15 bases between. The CDR3 loop spans 14 amino acids. CDR1 is LNHDA, CDR2 SQIVND, per germline (reference sequence). CDR3 protein: CASWSAELTGELFF. The CDR3 region has the DNA TGTGCCAGCTGGTCGGCGGAGCTCACCGGGGAGCTGTTTTTT.

J is TRBJ2-1 and V is TRBV10-3; unclear D gene. Germline values: CDR1 ENHRY, CDR2 SYGVKD. This CDR3 spans 14 amino acids. V was cut by 6 bases and J by 6 bases, with 15 bases left in between. The CDR3 nucleotides read TGTGCCATCAGCCGGGTCCTAACCACCAATGAGCAGTTCTTC. It translates to CAISRVLTTNEQFF.

This clone was seen a single time. The rearrangement links TRBV5-4 to TRBJ2-6; 10 bases fit TRBD1. The germline V gene encodes CDR1 SGHNT and CDR2 YYREEE (reference sequence). This CDR3 contains 17 residues. J lost 0 bases, V lost 4 bases, and 4 bases had no gene match. CDR3 coding DNA: TGTGCCAGCAGCGCGGGACAGGGGATCTCTGGGGCCAACGTCCTGACTTTC. It is translated as CASSAGQGISGANVLTF.

The chain employs TRBV19 and TRBJ2-1; 15 nucleotides match TRBD2. CDR1 is LNHDA and CDR2 is SQIVND in the germline V gene (reference sequence). The V gene end was trimmed by 5 bases and the J gene end by 0 bases; junction bases not matched to a gene: 8. This CDR3 comprises 19 residues. The CDR3 protein is CASSYGGLAGGSSYNEQFF. CDR3 nucleotide sequence: TGTGCCAGTAGTTATGGGGGACTAGCGGGAGGATCCTCCTACAATGAGCAGTTCTTC.

The CDR3 DNA is TGTGCCAGCAGCTTAGGGACGGGGGTATACGTGAACACTGAAGCTTTCTTT. This translates into CASSLGTGVYVNTEAFF. The V call is TRBV11-2, the J call TRBJ1-1; TRBD1 is a possible D gene (5 bases). V lost 1 base and J lost 0, with 15 bases in between. The CDR3 runs to 17 residues. Germline lookup yields CDR1 SGHAT and CDR2 FQNNGV.

The chain links TRBV9 to TRBJ2-1; 11 positions agree with TRBD2. V lost 4 bases to trimming and J lost 10 bases; unmatched junction nucleotides: 10. CDR1 SGDLS and CDR2 YYNGEE come from the germline V gene. The CDR3 covers 15 residues. CDR3 in DNA: TGTGCCAGCAGCTTCGGACTAGCGGGCTCTGTGGAGCAGTTCTTC. Amino acids: CASSFGLAGSVEQFF.

The chain joins TRBV2 to TRBJ2-5, with TRBD2 identical over 12 bases. CDR3 length equals 13 residues. CDR1 and CDR2 from the germline V gene are SNHLY and FYNNEI. The J segment lost 5 bases and the V segment lost 8 bases, leaving 3 bases of the junction unmatched. The CDR3 DNA reads TGTGCCAGCTGCGGGACTAGCGGGGAGACCCAGTACTTC. This encodes CASCGTSGETQYF.

The chain links TRBV12-3 or TRBV12-4 to TRBJ2-7; tentatively, D is TRBD2 (5 bases). V lost 6 bases and J 2 bases, leaving 11 bases between the germline ends. CDR3 length: 13 residues. The CDR3 region has the DNA TGTGCCAGCAGAAGTAGCGAAACCTACGAGCAGTACTTC. It is translated as CASRSSETYEQYF.

This clone came up a few times. This chain's CDR3 is CASSSMGLADTQYF. The CDR3 nucleotides are TGTGCCAGCAGCTCCATGGGCTTGGCAGATACGCAGTATTTT. This chain connects TRBV3-1 (or the pseudogene TRBV3-2) to TRBJ2-3; D not resolved. There are 14 residues in the CDR3. CDR1 is LGHDT and CDR2 is YNNKEL in the germline V gene (reference sequence). Trimming removed 5 bases at V and 4 bases at J, with 13 bases between.

Only a few counts were recorded for this clone. The chain links TRBV29-1 to TRBJ2-2, with D possibly matching TRBD2 (6 bases). Germline CDR1 and CDR2: SQVTM and ANQGSEA. Trimming pared 6 bases from V and 0 bases from J, leaving 14 bases between. There are 15 residues in the CDR3. CDR3 DNA: TGCAGCGTCTCGTTGGGGAGGACGAACACCGGGGAGCTGTTTTTT. Translating it yields CSVSLGRTNTGELFF.

The gene calls are TRBV9 and TRBJ2-2; TRBD1 matches at 7 bases. The germline gives CDR1 SGDLS, CDR2 YYNGEE. The CDR3 has 16 amino acids. J gave up 5 bases and V 2 bases, and 9 bases lay outside the gene matches. This chain's CDR3 is CASSVSKQGWTGELFF. The CDR3 DNA follows: TGTGCCAGCAGCGTTTCGAAACAGGGGTGGACCGGGGAGCTGTTTTTT.

The chain links TRBV19 to TRBJ1-2; TRBD1 aligns across 7 bases. Germline V gene data show CDR1 as LNHDA and CDR2 as SQIVND (reference sequence). The CDR3 spans 15 residues. V lost 6 bases to trimming and J lost 4 bases; unmatched junction nucleotides: 11. CDR3 region: CASREVGTAGYGYTF. The CDR3 bases are TGTGCCAGTAGGGAAGTCGGGACAGCGGGCTATGGCTACACCTTC.

The CDR3 DNA sequence: TGTGCCATCACCAAGCGGAACGCTAGCACAGATACGCAGTATTTT. Encoded protein: CAITKRNASTDTQYF. V usage is TRBV28 and J usage is TRBJ2-3; perhaps TRBD2 as D (5 bases). In germline, CDR1 is MDHEN, CDR2 SYDVKM. The CDR3 totals 15 residues. V lost 10 bases to trimming and J lost 0 bases, with 17 bases between them.